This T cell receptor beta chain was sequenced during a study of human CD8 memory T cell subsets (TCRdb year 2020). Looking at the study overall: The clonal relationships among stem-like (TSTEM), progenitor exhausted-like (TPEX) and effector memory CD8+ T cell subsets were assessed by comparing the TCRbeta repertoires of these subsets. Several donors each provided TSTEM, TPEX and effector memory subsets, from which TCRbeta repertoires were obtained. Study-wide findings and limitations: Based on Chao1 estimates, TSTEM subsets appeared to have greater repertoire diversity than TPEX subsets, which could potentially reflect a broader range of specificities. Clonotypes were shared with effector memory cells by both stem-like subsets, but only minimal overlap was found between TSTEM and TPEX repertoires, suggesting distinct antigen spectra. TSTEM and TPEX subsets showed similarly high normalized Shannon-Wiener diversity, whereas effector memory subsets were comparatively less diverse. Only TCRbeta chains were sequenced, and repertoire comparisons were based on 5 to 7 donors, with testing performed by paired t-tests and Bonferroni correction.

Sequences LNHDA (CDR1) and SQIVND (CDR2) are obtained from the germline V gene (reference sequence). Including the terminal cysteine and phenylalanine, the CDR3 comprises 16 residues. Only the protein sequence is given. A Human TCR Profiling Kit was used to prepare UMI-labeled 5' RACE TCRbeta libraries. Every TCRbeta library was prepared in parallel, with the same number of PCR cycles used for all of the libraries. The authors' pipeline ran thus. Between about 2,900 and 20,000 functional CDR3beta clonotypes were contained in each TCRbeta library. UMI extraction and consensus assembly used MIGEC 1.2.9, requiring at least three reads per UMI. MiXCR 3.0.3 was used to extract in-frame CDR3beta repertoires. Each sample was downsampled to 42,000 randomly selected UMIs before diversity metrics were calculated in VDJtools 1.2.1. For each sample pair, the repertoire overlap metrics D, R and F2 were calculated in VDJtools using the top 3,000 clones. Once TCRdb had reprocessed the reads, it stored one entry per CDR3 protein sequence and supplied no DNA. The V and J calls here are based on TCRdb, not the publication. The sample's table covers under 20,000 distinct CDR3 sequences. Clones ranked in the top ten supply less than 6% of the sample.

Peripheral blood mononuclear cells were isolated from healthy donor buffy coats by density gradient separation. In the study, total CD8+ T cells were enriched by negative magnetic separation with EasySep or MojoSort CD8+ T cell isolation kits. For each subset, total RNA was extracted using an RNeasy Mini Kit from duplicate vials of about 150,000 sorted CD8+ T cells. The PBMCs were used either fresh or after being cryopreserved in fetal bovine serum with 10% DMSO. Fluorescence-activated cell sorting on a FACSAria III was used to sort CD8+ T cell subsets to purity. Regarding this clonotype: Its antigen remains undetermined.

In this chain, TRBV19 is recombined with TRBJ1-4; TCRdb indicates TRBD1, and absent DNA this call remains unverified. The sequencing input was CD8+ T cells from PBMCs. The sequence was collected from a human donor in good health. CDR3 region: CASSPVREAGEEKLFF.